This T cell receptor (beta chain) was sequenced during a study of blood T cells in healthy people across ages. The V gene's germline CDR1 is SNHLY and CDR2 FYNNEI. This CDR3 spans 12 amino acids. V shed 8 bases and J shed 3 bases, with 11 bases lying between them. The count of this clonotype is one. A sample-barcoded 5' primer and a J-beta primer mix were used in a second PCR of roughly 7 to 12 cycles. TCRdb reanalysed the 5' RACE reads using MiXCR and keeps one entry per CDR3 protein. Altogether over a million distinct CDR3 sequences are present, almost 60% being singletons, with the ten largest covering about 6.3%.

The sample was blood. The receptor was isolated from a man younger than 35 in good health. The chain joins TRBV2 to TRBJ2-7, with TRBD1 as a possible D gene (6 bases). The CDR3 protein is CASGTKGYEQYF. The CDR3 DNA is TGTGCCAGCGGGACAAAAGGCTACGAGCAGTACTTC. Variable domain in full (rest from reference TRBV2 and TRBJ2-7): EPEVTQTPSHQVTQMGQEVILRCVPISNHLYFYWYRQILGQKVEFLVSFYNNEISEKSEIFDDQFSVERPDGSNFTLKIRSTKLEDSAMYFCASGTKGYEQYFGPGTRLTVT.